A selection of T cell receptor beta chains follows, all from one sample in a study of vaccination and CD4 T cells after COVID-19. TCRdb passed the PCR reads through MiXCR, listing each CDR3 protein once. The table lists about 15,000 distinct CDR3 sequences, less than 70% of them singletons. The source was CD4+ T cells from blood, collected after SARS-CoV-2 vaccination. These receptors all come from a human donor who had recovered from COVID-19. Both conserved end residues are part of each CDR3. D genes are given only for firm matches. Only part of the rows carry a size: once, few, many, or a class if the clone is expanded.

18,TRBJ2-1,TRBV20-1,TRBD2,once,CSAQPGLAGYSSYNEQFF,TGCAGTGCCCAACCGGGACTAGCGGGCTACAGCTCCTACAATGAGCAGTTCTTC
15,TRBJ2-3,TRBV20-1,-,few,CSAPRLVQGTDTQYF,TGCAGTGCTCCGCGACTAGTCCAAGGCACAGATACGCAGTATTTT
16,TRBJ1-6,TRBV7-9,TRBD1,-,CASSPTTGQGYSPLHF,TGTGCCAGCAGCCCCACTACGGGACAGGGGTATTCACCCCTCCACTTT
15,TRBJ2-3,TRBV7-3,TRBD2,-,CASSHGSGGTDTQYF,TGTGCCAGCAGCCATGGTAGCGGGGGCACAGATACGCAGTATTTT
15,TRBJ2-2,TRBV2,-,once,CASRWSTLNTGELFF,TGTGCCAGCAGATGGTCTACATTGAACACCGGGGAGCTGTTTTTT
13,TRBJ1-1,TRBV10-1,-,-,CASQAGSDTEAFF,TGCGCCAGTCAAGCCGGGTCGGACACTGAAGCTTTCTTT
13,TRBJ2-1,TRBV7-7,-,-,CASSPPGLPKQFF,TGTGCCAGCAGCCCTCCGGGACTCCCTAAGCAGTTCTTC
13,TRBJ1-2,TRBV7-9,-,-,CASSLPAVYGYTF,TGTGCCAGCAGCTTACCGGCAGTGTATGGCTACACCTTC
13,TRBJ1-1,TRBV12-3/TRBV12-4,-,-,CASSSTLRTEAFF,TGTGCCAGCAGTTCGACACTGAGGACTGAAGCTTTCTTT
18,TRBJ1-6,TRBV6-5,TRBD1,few,CASSSDLRGPYYNSPLHF,TGTGCCAGCAGTTCCGACCTCAGGGGGCCCTATTATAATTCACCCCTCCACTTT
16,TRBJ2-2,TRBV7-2,TRBD1,-,CASSPRGGQGSGELFF,TGTGCCAGCAGCCCTAGAGGGGGACAGGGCAGCGGGGAGCTGTTTTTT
11,TRBJ1-1,TRBV5-1,-,-,CASHRDTEAFF,TGCGCCAGCCACAGGGACACTGAAGCTTTCTTT
14,TRBJ2-3,TRBV7-2,TRBD2,few,CASSRLAGTDTQYF,TGTGCCAGCAGCCGACTAGCTGGCACAGATACGCAGTATTTT
14,TRBJ2-1,TRBV24-1,-,-,CATSDPHQRFEQFF,TGTGCCACCAGTGATCCACACCAACGGTTTGAGCAGTTCTTC
20,TRBJ2-1,TRBV28,TRBD2,-,CASSSLVGLAGLGSYNEQFF,TGTGCCAGCAGTTCTTTGGTTGGGCTAGCGGGACTTGGCTCCTACAATGAGCAGTTCTTC
15,TRBJ1-2,TRBV2,-,few,CASSRGITGDYGYTF,TGTGCCAGCAGTCGGGGGATAACTGGGGACTATGGCTACACCTTC
14,TRBJ2-5,TRBV5-4,TRBD1,-,CASSRQGPQETQYF,TGTGCCAGCAGCCGACAGGGGCCACAAGAGACCCAGTACTTC
14,TRBJ2-5,TRBV7-3,-,-,CASSSGSGRETQYF,TGTGCCAGCAGCTCCGGGTCGGGTAGGGAGACCCAGTACTTC
13,TRBJ2-3,TRBV5-8,-,-,CASSLVGTDTQYF,TGTGCCAGCAGCTTGGTAGGAACAGATACGCAGTATTTT
12,TRBJ2-1,TRBV24-1,-,few,CATSEDSNEQFF,TGTGCCACCAGTGAAGACAGCAATGAGCAGTTCTTC
16,TRBJ1-1,TRBV6-1,-,few,CASSSAAGAGGTEAFF,TGTGCCAGCAGTAGTGCAGCGGGGGCGGGAGGGACTGAAGCTTTCTTT
17,TRBJ1-6,TRBV7-9,-,few,CASSSPGRSSYNSPLHF,TGTGCCAGCAGCTCCCCGGGACGGAGCTCCTATAATTCACCCCTCCACTTT
12,TRBJ1-2,TRBV24-1,-,-,CATSDEVDGYTF,TGTGCCACCAGTGACGAGGTGGATGGCTACACCTTC
17,TRBJ2-5,TRBV4-2,-,-,CASSQLPSGSLEETQYF,TGTGCCAGCAGCCAACTCCCTTCCGGGAGCCTTGAAGAGACCCAGTACTTC
14,TRBJ1-1,TRBV12-3/TRBV12-4,-,-,CASSFQGLLTEAFF,TGTGCCAGCAGTTTTCAGGGTTTGTTAACTGAAGCTTTCTTT
19,TRBJ1-1,TRBV6-2/TRBV6-3,-,-,CASARWVYPRRSPNTEAFF,TGTGCCAGCGCCCGCTGGGTATATCCCCGACGGAGCCCAAACACTGAAGCTTTCTTT
16,TRBJ2-7,TRBV4-1,TRBD2,-,CASSQAPSGRSYEQYF,TGCGCCAGCAGCCAAGCCCCTAGCGGGAGGTCCTACGAGCAGTACTTC
13,TRBJ1-2,TRBV7-2,-,-,CASSPRRDGGYTF,TGTGCCAGCAGCCCCCGACGGGACGGTGGCTACACCTTC
17,TRBJ2-6,TRBV7-2,TRBD2,-,CASNLAGLSSGANVLTF,TGTGCCAGCAACCTAGCGGGGCTTTCCTCTGGGGCCAACGTCCTGACTTTC
15,TRBJ2-5,TRBV6-1,-,-,CASSGIQGPQETQYF,TGTGCCAGCAGTGGGATACAGGGACCTCAAGAGACCCAGTACTTC
14,TRBJ2-3,TRBV7-2,TRBD2,-,CASSRRAGFGTQYF,TGTGCCAGCAGCCGGAGAGCGGGATTCGGTACGCAGTATTTT
13,TRBJ2-1,TRBV7-7,-,-,CASSLNSINEQFF,TGTGCCAGCAGCTTAAACTCGATTAATGAGCAGTTCTTC
18,TRBJ1-1,TRBV19,TRBD1,-,CASNTHPGTGFVSTEAFF,TGTGCCAGTAATACCCATCCCGGGACAGGGTTCGTGAGCACTGAAGCTTTCTTT
11,TRBJ1-4,TRBV15,-,few,CATSRDEKLFF,TGTGCCACCAGCAGAGATGAAAAACTGTTTTTT
14,TRBJ2-2,TRBV7-9,-,few,CASSFGESTGELFF,TGTGCCAGCAGCTTTGGGGAAAGCACCGGGGAGCTGTTTTTT
13,TRBJ2-7,TRBV27,TRBD1,few,CASRTSGQDEQYF,TGTGCCAGCAGAACCTCGGGACAGGACGAGCAGTACTTC
11,TRBJ1-1,TRBV20-1,-,-,CSARDWGEAFF,TGCAGTGCTAGGGATTGGGGTGAAGCTTTCTTT
15,TRBJ2-2,TRBV20-1,TRBD2,once,CSGFTSGANTGELFF,TGCAGTGGATTTACTAGCGGGGCGAACACCGGGGAGCTGTTTTTT
14,TRBJ2-3,TRBV27,-,-,CASSLWGDTDTQYF,TGTGCCAGCAGTTTATGGGGTGACACAGATACGCAGTATTTT
14,TRBJ1-1,TRBV6-5,-,-,CASSFRGRTTEAFF,TGTGCCAGCAGTTTTCGGGGGAGGACCACTGAAGCTTTCTTT
16,TRBJ2-3,TRBV25-1,TRBD2,-,CASSDLRTSVTDTQYF,TGTGCCAGCAGTGACCTTCGGACTAGCGTCACAGATACGCAGTATTTT
16,TRBJ2-7,TRBV4-1,TRBD1,-,CASSQGARGPAYEQYF,TGCGCCAGCAGCCAAGGAGCCAGGGGGCCCGCCTACGAGCAGTACTTC
14,TRBJ1-2,TRBV10-2,-,-,CASSSGVPPYGYTF,TGCGCCAGCAGTTCAGGCGTTCCCCCCTATGGCTACACCTTC
14,TRBJ2-2,TRBV30,-,-,CAWISYGLAGELFF,TGTGCCTGGATTAGTTACGGTCTCGCCGGGGAGCTGTTTTTT
14,TRBJ2-7,TRBV6-1,-,-,CASSVGGADYEQYF,TGTGCCAGCAGTGTGGGGGGCGCTGACTACGAGCAGTACTTC
15,TRBJ2-5,TRBV27,TRBD2,-,CASIASGRPGETQYF,TGTGCCAGCATCGCTAGCGGGAGGCCGGGGGAGACCCAGTACTTC
16,TRBJ2-1,TRBV6-5,TRBD2,-,CASSYLRLADYNEQFF,TGTGCCAGCAGTTACTTACGACTAGCGGACTACAATGAGCAGTTCTTC
15,TRBJ2-2,TRBV6-1,-,-,CASRAGTVNTGELFF,TGTGCCAGCAGGGCCGGGACGGTGAACACCGGGGAGCTGTTTTTT
15,TRBJ2-3,TRBV28,TRBD2,-,CASSLAGVRGDTQYF,TGTGCCAGCAGCTTAGCGGGAGTAAGGGGAGATACGCAGTATTTT
14,TRBJ1-5,TRBV2,-,few,CASSDVLSNQPQHF,TGTGCCAGCAGTGACGTCCTTAGCAATCAGCCCCAGCATTTT
13,TRBJ2-1,TRBV29-1,-,-,CSVVGLTRYEQFF,TGCAGCGTTGTGGGCTTAACGCGATATGAGCAGTTCTTC
17,TRBJ2-5,TRBV12-3/TRBV12-4,TRBD2,-,CASSAGTSGRGVETQYF,TGTGCCAGCAGTGCGGGGACTAGCGGGAGAGGGGTAGAGACCCAGTACTTC
12,TRBJ1-1,TRBV20-1,-,once,CSARPVNTEAFF,TGCAGTGCTAGACCGGTGAACACTGAAGCTTTCTTT
14,TRBJ1-1,TRBV5-8,-,-,CASSLATQTTEAFF,TGTGCCAGCAGCTTGGCTACACAAACCACTGAAGCTTTCTTT